This record concerns one T cell receptor (beta chain) sequence. What it recognizes is unknown. The protocol was immunoSEQ multiplex PCR, while the TCRdb copy is restricted to in-frame clones and leaves out a portion. The table includes 250,000 to 300,000 clones, around 87% detected once. Germline V gives CDR1 ENHRY, CDR2 SYGVKD. The germline V and J ends were trimmed by 5 bases and 4 bases, with 26 bases remaining between them. This CDR3 has 18 residues. As for treatment: around 19 received Ad26.COV2.S at low or high dose, single or two shots; about five received placebo; per-sample allocation not given. Sampling took place 63 days after the first vaccine or placebo injection. This sample was included in a study of Ad26.COV2.S vaccination and SARS-CoV-2 variants. Study-wide background: Donor allocation was to the COV1001 Ad26.COV2.S trial arm. Each vaccinee took Ad26.COV2.S intramuscularly, once or twice 56 days apart.

Study-wide points: Vaccinated and placebo-treated recipients had similar non-spike TCR breadth.

The sequences come from peripheral blood, collected in a trial of Ad26.COV2.S vaccine versus placebo. This clonotype originated in a person between 18 and 60 years old who received the Ad26.COV2.S COVID-19 vaccine or a placebo. This chain links TRBV10-3 with TRBJ1-1; a possible D gene is TRBD1 (6 bases). This chain's CDR3 is CAISRVAGTLKGGTEAFF. The CDR3 bases are TGTGCCATCAGTAGAGTGGCAGGGACCCTTAAAGGGGGCACTGAAGCTTTCTTT.